The sequence of this T cell receptor beta chain was determined in a study of blood T cell repertoires in COVID-19. Study context: There were acute and convalescent COVID-19 samples, and they came from the United States, Italy and Spain.

As handled by the study authors: Scientists estimated how many nucleated cells there were by amplifying reference gene primers. Sequencing was performed with immunoSEQ multiplex PCR; in TCRdb, only in-frame clones are kept and a portion is missing. V, J and clone size are those of that table, while D and trimming were read from the DNA. The sample shows 300,000 to 450,000 clones, approximately 81% of them seen only once. After removal of 6 bases from V and 4 bases from J, the junction contained 9 bases not matched to a gene. This CDR3 has 15 residues. In germline, CDR1 is LGHNT, CDR2 FRNRAP. The source material was peripheral blood. This TCR was recovered from a woman aged 18-29 years with acute or convalescent COVID-19. The chain couples TRBV12-5 to TRBJ2-7; 10 bases line up with TRBD1. The CDR3 nucleotides read TGTGCTAGTGGCTCTTCGGACAGGGGGACTTACGAGCAGTACTTC. Its protein is CASGSSDRGTYEQYF.